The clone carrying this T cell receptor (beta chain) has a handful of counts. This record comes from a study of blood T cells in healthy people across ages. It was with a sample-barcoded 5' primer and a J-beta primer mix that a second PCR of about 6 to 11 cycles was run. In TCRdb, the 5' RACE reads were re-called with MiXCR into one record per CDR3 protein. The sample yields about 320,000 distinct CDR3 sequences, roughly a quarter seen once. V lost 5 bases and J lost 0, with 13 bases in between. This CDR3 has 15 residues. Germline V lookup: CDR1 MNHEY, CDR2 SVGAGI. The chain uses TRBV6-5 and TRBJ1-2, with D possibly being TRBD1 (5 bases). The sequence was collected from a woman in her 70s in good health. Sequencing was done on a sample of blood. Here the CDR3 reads CASSPTDNSNYGYTF. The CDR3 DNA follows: TGTGCCAGCAGTCCAACGGACAACTCTAACTATGGCTACACCTTC.